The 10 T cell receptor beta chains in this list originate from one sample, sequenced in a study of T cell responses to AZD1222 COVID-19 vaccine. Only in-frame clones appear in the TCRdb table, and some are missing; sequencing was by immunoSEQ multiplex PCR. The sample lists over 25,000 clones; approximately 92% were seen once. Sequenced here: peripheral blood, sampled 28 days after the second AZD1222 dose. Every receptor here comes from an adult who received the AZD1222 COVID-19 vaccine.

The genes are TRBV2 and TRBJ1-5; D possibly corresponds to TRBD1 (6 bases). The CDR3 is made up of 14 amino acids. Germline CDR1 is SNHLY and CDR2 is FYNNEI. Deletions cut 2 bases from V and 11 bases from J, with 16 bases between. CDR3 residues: CASSETGTRAAQHF. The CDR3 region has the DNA TGTGCCAGCAGTGAAACAGGGACACGGGCGGCCCAGCATTTT.

In DNA form, the CDR3 reads TGTGCCAGCAGACGGGACACCGACTATGGCTACACCTTC. This codes for CASRRDTDYGYTF. The gene calls are TRBV27 and TRBJ1-2; weak D call: TRBD1 (6 bases). V was trimmed by 6 bases and J by 3 bases, leaving 11 bases between them. This CDR3 is built from 13 residues. CDR1 and CDR2 (germline): MNHEY, SMNVEV (reference sequence).

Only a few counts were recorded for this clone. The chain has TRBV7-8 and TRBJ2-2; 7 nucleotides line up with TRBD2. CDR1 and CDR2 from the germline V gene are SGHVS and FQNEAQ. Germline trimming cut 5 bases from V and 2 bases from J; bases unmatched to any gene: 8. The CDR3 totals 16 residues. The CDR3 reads CASSPLTSLNTGELFF. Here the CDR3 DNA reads TGTGCCAGCAGCCCATTGACTAGCCTCAACACCGGGGAGCTGTTTTTT.

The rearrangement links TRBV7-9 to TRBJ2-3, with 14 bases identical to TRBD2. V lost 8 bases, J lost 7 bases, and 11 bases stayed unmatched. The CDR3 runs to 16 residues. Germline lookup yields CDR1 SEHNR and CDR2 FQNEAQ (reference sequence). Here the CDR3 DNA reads TGTGCCAGCGTCACCGGGACTAGCGGGAGAGGACATACGCAGTATTTT. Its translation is CASVTGTSGRGHTQYF.

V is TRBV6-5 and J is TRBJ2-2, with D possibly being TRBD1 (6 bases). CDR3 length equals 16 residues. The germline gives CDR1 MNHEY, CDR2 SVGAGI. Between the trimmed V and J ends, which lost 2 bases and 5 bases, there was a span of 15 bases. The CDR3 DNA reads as TGTGCCAGCAGTTACCTCAAGGACAGCAGGACCGGGGAGCTGTTTTTT. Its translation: CASSYLKDSRTGELFF.

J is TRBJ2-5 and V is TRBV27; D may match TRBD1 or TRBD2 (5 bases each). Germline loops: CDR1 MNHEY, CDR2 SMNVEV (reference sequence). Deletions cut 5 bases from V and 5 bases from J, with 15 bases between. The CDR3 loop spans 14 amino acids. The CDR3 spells CASSLGQRGETQYF. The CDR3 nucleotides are TGTGCCAGCAGTCTAGGTCAGAGGGGCGAGACCCAGTACTTC.

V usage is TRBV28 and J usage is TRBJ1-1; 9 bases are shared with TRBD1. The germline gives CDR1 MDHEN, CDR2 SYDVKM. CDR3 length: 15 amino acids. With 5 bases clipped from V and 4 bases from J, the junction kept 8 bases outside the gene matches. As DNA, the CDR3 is TGTGCCAGCAGTCCCCGGGACAGGGCTAGCACTGAAGCTTTCTTT. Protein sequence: CASSPRDRASTEAFF. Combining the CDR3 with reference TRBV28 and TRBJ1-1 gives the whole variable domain DVKVTQSSRYLVKRTGEKVFLECVQDMDHENMFWYRQDPGLGLRLIYFSYDVKMKEKGDIPEGYSVSREKKERFSLILESASTNQTSMYLCASSPRDRASTEAFFGQGTRLTVV.

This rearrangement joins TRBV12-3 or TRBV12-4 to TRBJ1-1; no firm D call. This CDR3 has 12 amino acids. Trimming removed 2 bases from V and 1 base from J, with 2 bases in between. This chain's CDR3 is CASSLSNTEAFF. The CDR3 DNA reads TGTGCCAGCAGTTTATCGAACACTGAAGCTTTCTTT.

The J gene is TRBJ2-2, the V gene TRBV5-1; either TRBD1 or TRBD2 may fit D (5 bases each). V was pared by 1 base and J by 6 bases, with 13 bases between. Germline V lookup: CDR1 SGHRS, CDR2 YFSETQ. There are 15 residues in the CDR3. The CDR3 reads CASSLIGARPGELFF. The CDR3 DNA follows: TGCGCCAGCAGCTTGATCGGGGCACGTCCCGGGGAGCTGTTTTTT.

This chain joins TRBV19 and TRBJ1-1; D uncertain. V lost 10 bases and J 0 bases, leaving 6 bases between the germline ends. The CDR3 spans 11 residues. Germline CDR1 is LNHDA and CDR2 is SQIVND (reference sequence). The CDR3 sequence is CATYLNTEAFF. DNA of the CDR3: TGTGCCACCTACTTGAACACTGAAGCTTTCTTT.